Each of the 13 T cell receptor beta chains below was sequenced from the same sample in a study of blood T cell repertoires in COVID-19. Some clones are missing from TCRdb's copy, which holds only in-frame ones; the method was immunoSEQ multiplex PCR. This table has approximately 96,000 clones, approximately 91% appearing once. Material for sequencing was peripheral blood. Receptors originate from a woman aged 80 or over with acute or convalescent COVID-19.

The V call is TRBV3-1 (or the pseudogene TRBV3-2), the J call TRBJ2-7, with D uncertain. Germline CDR1 is LGHDT and CDR2 is YNNKEL (reference sequence). Between the trimmed V and J ends, which lost 2 bases and 6 bases, there was a span of 8 bases. This CDR3 contains 12 residues. CDR3 sequence reads: CASSQNQREQYF. The CDR3 DNA follows: TGTGCCAGCAGCCAAAATCAGCGCGAGCAGTACTTC.

The genes are TRBV6-5 and TRBJ1-3, with D uncertain. V shed 4 bases and J shed 0 bases, with 10 bases lying between them. The CDR3 has 15 residues. Germline loops: CDR1 MNHEY, CDR2 SVGAGI. CDR3 region: CASSSGRYSGNTIYF. As DNA, the CDR3 is TGTGCCAGCAGTTCCGGGAGATACTCTGGAAACACCATATATTTT.

The chain is built from TRBV9 and TRBJ2-2; weak D call: TRBD2 (5 bases). The V end lost 3 bases, the J end lost 1 base, and 7 bases lay between the germline ends. CDR1 and CDR2 (germline): SGDLS, YYNGEE. The CDR3 consists of 14 residues. CDR3 bases: TGTGCCAGCAGCGATCGGGGGAACACCGGGGAGCTGTTTTTT. Translated, it gives CASSDRGNTGELFF.

With regard to this clone: The junction departs from the called germline gene at one end, perhaps through a read error. This rearrangement joins TRBV7-7 to TRBJ2-5, with TRBD2 identical over 11 bases. The CDR3 runs to 16 residues. Germline V gene data show CDR1 as SSHAT and CDR2 as FNYEAQ (reference sequence). CDR3 protein: CASSLVVAGGPETQYF. The CDR3 DNA reads as TGTGCTAGCAGCTTAGTGGTAGCGGGAGGGCCGGAGACCCAGTACTTC.

The J gene is TRBJ2-5, the V gene TRBV7-2, with 9 bases fitting TRBD2. Germline V gene data show CDR1 as SGHTA and CDR2 as FQGNSA. J lost 8 bases, V lost 1 base, and 5 bases had no gene match. This CDR3 contains 14 residues. CDR3 DNA: TGTGCCAGCAGCTTAGATGGTAGCGGGGGTACCCAGTACTTC. This encodes CASSLDGSGGTQYF.

This rearrangement joins TRBV19 to TRBJ2-7; the D gene is possibly TRBD1 (6 bases). CDR3 length: 11 amino acids. The germline V gene has CDR1 LNHDA and CDR2 SQIVND (reference sequence). V lost 8 bases to trimming and J lost 4 bases, with 9 bases between them. Written as DNA, the CDR3 is TGTGCCAGTTCTCAGGGGTACGAGCAGTACTTC. Its protein is CASSQGYEQYF.

This clone was observed a handful of times. This chain connects TRBV2 to TRBJ2-3, with 7 bases aligning to TRBD1. CDR1 and CDR2 from the germline V gene are SNHLY and FYNNEI. The CDR3 has 16 amino acids. The V segment lost 7 bases and the J segment 0 bases; nucleotides outside the gene matches: 10. Here the CDR3 reads CASTRDRPTSTDTQYF. The DNA of the CDR3 is TGTGCCAGCACCAGGGACAGACCTACTAGCACAGATACGCAGTATTTT.

V usage is TRBV7-2 and J usage is TRBJ2-1; 9 bases match TRBD2. The CDR3 sequence is 15 residues long. Germline CDR1 and CDR2: SGHTA and FQGNSA. Unmatched junction bases numbered 11, after V lost 5 bases and J lost 9 bases. CDR3 in DNA: TGTGCCAGCAGCAGACGGGCGGGAGGGCTGCGTGAGCAGTTCTTC. The encoded protein is CASSRRAGGLREQFF.

The chain employs TRBV30 and TRBJ1-5, with 9 bases matching TRBD1. CDR3 length: 14 amino acids. Germline CDR1 GTSNPN, CDR2 SVGIG (reference sequence). J lost 5 bases, V lost 3 bases, and 5 bases had no gene match. CDR3 in amino acids: CAWSQGDRDQPQHF. CDR3 in DNA: TGTGCCTGGAGCCAAGGGGACAGGGATCAGCCCCAGCATTTT.

The J gene is TRBJ2-7, the V gene TRBV2, with D hard to call. CDR1 and CDR2 (germline): SNHLY, FYNNEI. The CDR3 is made up of 15 amino acids. Trimming took 6 bases from V and 4 from J, leaving 19 bases between them. DNA for the CDR3: TGTGCCAGCAGGTTCTCTCCCCTAGTGGTATACGAGCAGTACTTC. This translates into CASRFSPLVVYEQYF.

DNA of the CDR3: TGTGCCAGCTCACCACCAACAGGCCCTGGGACCCAGTACTTC. Residues: CASSPPTGPGTQYF. J is TRBJ2-5 and V is TRBV18, with TRBD1 as a possible D gene (5 bases). Germline loops: CDR1 KGHSH, CDR2 LQKENI. The CDR3 is 14 residues long. Trimming left V 0 bases short and J 7 bases short, with 12 bases between.

The CDR3 DNA reads as TGTGCCAGCAGCCAAGATGCGCTAGCGGGAAAGAATGAGCAGTTCTTC. This sequence encodes CASSQDALAGKNEQFF. The chain couples TRBV3-1 (or the pseudogene TRBV3-2) to TRBJ2-1; the match to TRBD2 covers 9 bases. The V gene end was trimmed by 0 bases and the J gene end by 7 bases; junction bases not matched to a gene: 7. The CDR3 runs to 16 residues. CDR1 and CDR2 from the germline V gene are LGHDT and YNNKEL (reference sequence).

DNA for the CDR3: TGTGCCAGCAGTGTACAGGGGATTGCTAATGAAAAACTGTTTTTT. It encodes CASSVQGIANEKLFF. The V call is TRBV28, the J call TRBJ1-4; TRBD1 aligns across 7 bases. The CDR3 sequence is 15 residues long. V lost 5 bases and J lost 3; bases outside the gene matches: 6. Germline CDR1 and CDR2: MDHEN and SYDVKM.